This T cell receptor beta chain was found in a study of cytomegalovirus exposure and HLA in healthy donors. 60 Vbeta and 13 Jbeta primers were used in PCR. Profiled with immunoSEQ multiplex PCR; TCRdb holds only in-frame clones, not every one. In the table there are 200,000 or so clones, roughly 80% of which are singletons. Germline CDR1 and CDR2: MNHEY and SMNVEV (reference sequence). The V and J ends lost 5 bases and 6 bases, in that order; junction bases with no gene match: 24. The CDR3 is 19 amino acids. Sequencing used PBMCs. This clonotype was sampled from a man in his forties or fifties in good health and CMV-seronegative. The chain recombines TRBV27 with TRBJ1-1; 7 bases align to TRBD1. CDR3 residues: CASSRFGSTGPFQVPEAFF. CDR3 DNA: TGTGCCAGCAGTAGATTCGGGTCGACAGGGCCCTTTCAGGTCCCTGAAGCTTTCTTT.